This TCR beta chain came from a study of long-term antiretroviral therapy in people with HIV. Broader study findings: Controls showed broader CDR3 length ranges than did the HIV repertoires.

Run at survey level, the immunoSEQ assay was version v3.0. Clones were read by immunoSEQ multiplex PCR, and TCRdb kept only the in-frame ones, dropping some. Among approximately 17,000 clones listed, 78% were seen once. Trimming took 5 bases from V and 4 from J; bases not matched to a gene: 4. CDR1 and CDR2 from the germline V gene are SEHNR and FQNEAQ (reference sequence). The CDR3 runs 14 residues. Notes on this clone: Its antigen is not known.

The sample here was unsorted PBMCs, taken more than 3.1 years after starting antiretroviral therapy. This sequence joins TRBV7-9 and TRBJ1-3; 8 nucleotides agree with TRBD1. The TCR originated in a woman aged 35 to 49 with HIV. The CDR3 is CASSGQGTGNTIYF. The CDR3 DNA reads TGTGCCAGCAGCGGACAGGGTACCGGAAACACCATATATTTT. Together with reference TRBV7-9 and TRBJ1-3, the CDR3 gives the full variable domain: DTGVSQNPRHKITKRGQNVTFRCDPISEHNRLYWYRQTLGQGPEFLTYFQNEAQLEKSRLLSDRFSAERPKGSFSTLEIQRTEQGDSAMYLCASSGQGTGNTIYFGEGSWLTVV.